This T cell receptor beta chain comes out of a study of blood T cell repertoires in COVID-19. Background on the study: Some COVID-19 samples were acute and others convalescent; all came from the United States, Italy and Spain. T cells, B-cell-depleted T cells, or PBMCs provided the cDNA or gDNA that served as material.

As originally analysed: Amplification with reference gene primers provided the estimates of nucleated cell counts. Repertoires were generated with immunoSEQ multiplex PCR, while TCRdb's copy carries only in-frame clones and drops some. V, J and clone size are taken as reported in that table, and D and trimming were inferred from the DNA itself. Of around 180,000 clones listed, approximately 83% are singletons. Only one count was recorded for this clone. The sample taken for sequencing was peripheral blood. This clonotype was obtained from a man in his sixties with acute or convalescent COVID-19.

CDR3 nucleotides: TGTGCCACCAGCCTCGGACAGGGGAAAGAGACCCAGTACTTC. It encodes CATSLGQGKETQYF. This chain joins TRBV15 and TRBJ2-5; 9 bases align to TRBD1. This CDR3 contains 14 residues. J lost 3 bases, V lost 5 bases, and 4 bases had no gene match. Germline V gives CDR1 LNHNV, CDR2 YYDKDF (reference sequence).